This T cell receptor (beta chain) was captured by sequencing in a study of OX40 agonist ivuxolimab in advanced cancers. Generated by immunoSEQ multiplex PCR, the TCRdb table keeps only in-frame clones and is missing some. The table includes around 44,000 clones, around nine tenths detected once. Between the trimmed V and J ends, which lost 5 bases and 6 bases, there was a span of 20 bases. The CDR3 has 15 amino acids. Germline CDR1 and CDR2: SNHLY and FYNNEI. The gene calls are TRBV2 and TRBJ2-7; D may be TRBD1 (6 bases). The starting material was CD4+ or CD8+ T cells sorted from blood, obtained in a trial of the OX40 agonist ivuxolimab. This receptor was identified in an adult with an advanced solid tumor such as melanoma, head and neck, liver or kidney cancer. CDR3 residues: CASSLLVGASGEQYF. The CDR3 nucleotides are TGTGCCAGCAGTTTACTAGTGGGGGCTTCAGGCGAGCAGTACTTC.